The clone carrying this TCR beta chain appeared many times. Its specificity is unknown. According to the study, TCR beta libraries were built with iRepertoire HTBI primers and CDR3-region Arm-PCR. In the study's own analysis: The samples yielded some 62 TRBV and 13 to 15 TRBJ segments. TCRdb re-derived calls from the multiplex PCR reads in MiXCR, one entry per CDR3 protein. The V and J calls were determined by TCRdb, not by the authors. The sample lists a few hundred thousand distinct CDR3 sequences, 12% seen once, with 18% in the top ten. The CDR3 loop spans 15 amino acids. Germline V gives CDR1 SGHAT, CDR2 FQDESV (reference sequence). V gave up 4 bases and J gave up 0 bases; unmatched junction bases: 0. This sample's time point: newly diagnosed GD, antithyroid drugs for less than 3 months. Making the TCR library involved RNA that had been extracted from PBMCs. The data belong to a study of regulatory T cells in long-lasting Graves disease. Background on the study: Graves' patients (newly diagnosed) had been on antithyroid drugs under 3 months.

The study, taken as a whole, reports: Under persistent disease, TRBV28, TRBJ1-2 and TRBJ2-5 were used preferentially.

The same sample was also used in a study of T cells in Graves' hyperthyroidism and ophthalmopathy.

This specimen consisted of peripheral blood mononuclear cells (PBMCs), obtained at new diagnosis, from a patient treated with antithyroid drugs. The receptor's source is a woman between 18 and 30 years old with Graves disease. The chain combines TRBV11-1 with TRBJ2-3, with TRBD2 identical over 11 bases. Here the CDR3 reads CASSWTSGSTDTQYF. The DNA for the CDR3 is TGTGCCAGCAGCTGGACTAGCGGGAGCACAGATACGCAGTATTTT.